This TCR beta chain was found in a study of T cell responses to AZD1222 COVID-19 vaccine. Across the whole study: Pooling of second doses given at about 4 or about 12 weeks was done.

CDR1 is MNHEY and CDR2 is SVGAGI in the germline V gene. Trimming took 9 bases from V and 5 from J; bases not matched to a gene: 10. The length of the CDR3 is 15 residues. Some clones are missing from TCRdb's copy, which holds only in-frame ones; the method was immunoSEQ multiplex PCR. The profile shows 95,000 to 150,000 clones, over 75% of them singletons. Sequenced material: peripheral blood, taken on day 0 of AZD1222 vaccination. This sequence joins TRBV6-5 and TRBJ1-5; 10 nucleotides agree with TRBD1. This TCR was sampled from an adult in good health. CDR3 sequence reads: CASWARDRGYQPQHF. The CDR3 nucleotides read TGTGCCAGTTGGGCCCGGGACAGGGGTTATCAGCCCCAGCATTTT.